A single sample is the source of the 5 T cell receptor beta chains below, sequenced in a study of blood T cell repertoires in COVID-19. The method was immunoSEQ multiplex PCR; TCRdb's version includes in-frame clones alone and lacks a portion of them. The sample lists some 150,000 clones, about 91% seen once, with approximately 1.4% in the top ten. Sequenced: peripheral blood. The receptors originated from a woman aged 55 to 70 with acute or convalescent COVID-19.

CDR3 residues: CASSLAPGGNQPQHF. CDR3 nucleotide sequence: TGTGCCAGCAGCTTAGCGCCGGGGGGCAATCAGCCCCAGCATTTT. The chain uses TRBV7-2 and TRBJ1-5; the D gene is possibly TRBD1 (5 bases). This CDR3 spans 15 amino acids. Trimming stripped 0 bases from V and 2 bases from J, with 8 bases between. Germline lookup yields CDR1 SGHTA and CDR2 FQGNSA.

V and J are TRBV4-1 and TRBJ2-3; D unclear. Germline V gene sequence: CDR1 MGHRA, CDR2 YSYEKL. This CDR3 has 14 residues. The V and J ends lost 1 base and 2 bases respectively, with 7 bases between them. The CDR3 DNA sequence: TGCGCCAGCAGCCAAGGTCGTAACACAGATACGCAGTATTTT. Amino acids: CASSQGRNTDTQYF.

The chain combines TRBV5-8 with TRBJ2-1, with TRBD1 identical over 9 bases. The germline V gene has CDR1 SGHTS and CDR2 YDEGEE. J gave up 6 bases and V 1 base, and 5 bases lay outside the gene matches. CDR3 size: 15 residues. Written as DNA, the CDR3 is TGTGCCAGCAGCTTGATTGGGACAGGGCCCAATGAGCAGTTCTTC. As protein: CASSLIGTGPNEQFF. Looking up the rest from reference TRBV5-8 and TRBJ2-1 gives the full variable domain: EAGVTQSPTHLIKTRGQQATLRCSPISGHTSVYWYQQALGLGLQFLLWYDEGEERNRGNFPPRFSGRQFPNYSSELNVNALELEDSALYLCASSLIGTGPNEQFFGPGTRLTVL.

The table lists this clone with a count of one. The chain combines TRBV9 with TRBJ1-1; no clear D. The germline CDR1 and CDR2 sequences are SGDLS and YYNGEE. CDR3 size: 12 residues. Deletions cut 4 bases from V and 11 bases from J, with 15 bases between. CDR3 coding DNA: TGTGCCAGCAGCCCGGGCCCTGCGGGGGCTTTCTTT. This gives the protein CASSPGPAGAFF.

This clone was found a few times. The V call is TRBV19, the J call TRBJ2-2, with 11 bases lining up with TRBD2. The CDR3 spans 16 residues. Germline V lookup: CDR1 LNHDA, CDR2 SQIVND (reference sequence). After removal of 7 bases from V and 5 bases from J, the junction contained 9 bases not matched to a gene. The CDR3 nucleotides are TGTGCCAGTACCTGGACTAGCGGGTCATTAACCGGGGAGCTGTTTTTT. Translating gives CASTWTSGSLTGELFF.